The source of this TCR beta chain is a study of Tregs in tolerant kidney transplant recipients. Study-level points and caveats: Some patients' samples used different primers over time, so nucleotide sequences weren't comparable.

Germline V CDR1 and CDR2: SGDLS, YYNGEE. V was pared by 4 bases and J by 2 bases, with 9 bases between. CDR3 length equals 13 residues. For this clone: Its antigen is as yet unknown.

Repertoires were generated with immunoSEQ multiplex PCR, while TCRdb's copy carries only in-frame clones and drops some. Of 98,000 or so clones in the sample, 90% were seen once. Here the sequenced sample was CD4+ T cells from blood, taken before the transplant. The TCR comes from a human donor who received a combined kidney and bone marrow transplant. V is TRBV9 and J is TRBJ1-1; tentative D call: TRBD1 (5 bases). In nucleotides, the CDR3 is TGTGCCAGCAGCCGACAGTCTAACACTGAAGCTTTCTTT. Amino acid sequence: CASSRQSNTEAFF.